The clone carrying this T cell receptor (beta chain) was picked up many times. This entry comes from a study of Graves' ophthalmopathy and Graves' hyperthyroidism. Study information: Ahead of any treatment, peripheral blood was obtained at the initial diagnosis.

As the template, RNA transcripts were used to amplify TCR beta CDR3 regions. The library came from an HTBI-primed first-round RT-PCR and a second-round multiplex PCR. One entry per CDR3 protein results from TCRdb running MiXCR on the multiplex PCR reads. In the table there are some 400,000 distinct CDR3 sequences, around 17% of which are singletons. Clinical symptoms and serum thyroxine were used for diagnosis; TRAb, thyroid ultrasound and orbital computed tomography were also relied on. PBMCs were density-gradient isolated from approximately 10 ml fresh blood. This receptor was obtained from a woman aged 18-35 years with Graves' ophthalmopathy. The specimen sequenced was peripheral blood.

Here the CDR3 reads CASSLFLSGANVLTF. CDR3 nucleotides: TGTGCCAGCAGTTTATTCCTCTCTGGGGCCAACGTCCTGACTTTC. The V call is TRBV12-3 or TRBV12-4, the J call TRBJ2-6; unclear D gene. The CDR3 has 15 amino acids. V lost 2 bases and J 0 bases, leaving 5 bases between the germline ends.